This record looks at one T cell receptor beta chain sequence and its context. Antigen unknown. This CDR3 is built from 13 residues. Germline values: CDR1 ENHRY, CDR2 SYGVKD. V was pared by 4 bases and J by 6 bases, with 11 bases between. The sample comes from a study of T-cell reconstitution after alpha-beta-depleted transplantation in children. Findings of the study overall: From surviving recipient T cells and thymic progenitors came the high day-60 TCRbeta diversity observed in some patients.

This sample's TCRbeta library carried unique molecular identifier barcodes. TCRdb reprocessed the PCR reads via MiXCR and lists one record per CDR3 protein. The sample consists of approximately 1,000,000 distinct CDR3 sequences, roughly 29% of them appearing once. Material: PBMCs, mostly from graft donor cells, obtained 360 days after TCRalphabeta/CD19-depleted stem cell transplant. This TCR came from a boy less than two years old who had a stem cell transplant for SCID, so the T cells may come from the graft donor. The chain links TRBV10-3 to TRBJ2-3, with D perhaps given as TRBD1 or TRBD2 (6 bases each). As DNA, the CDR3 is TGTGCCATCAGTGGGGGGGCGCAGGATACGCAGTATTTT. Encoded protein: CAISGGAQDTQYF.